The source of this TCR beta chain is a study of blood T cell repertoires in COVID-19. This CDR3 has 12 amino acids. Per germline, CDR1 SGDLS and CDR2 YYNGEE. Deletions cut 3 bases from V and 5 bases from J, with 8 bases between. The data were produced by immunoSEQ multiplex PCR, yet TCRdb's version contains in-frame clones alone and is incomplete. The table lists over 110,000 clones, about 70% of them singletons, with roughly 14% in the top ten. Sequencing was done on a sample of peripheral blood. The sequence came from a man at least 80 years old with acute or convalescent COVID-19. V and J are TRBV9 and TRBJ2-5, with unresolved D. The CDR3 sequence is CASSEYGETQYF. Here the CDR3 DNA reads TGTGCCAGCAGCGAGTACGGGGAGACCCAGTACTTC.